These 10 T cell receptor beta chains were sequenced from one sample in a study of T cells in Graves' hyperthyroidism and ophthalmopathy (dated by TCRdb to 2018 to 2020). The library was produced with multiplex PCR. The sample was run on an Illumina HiSeq 2000. The TCR beta CDR3 regions were amplified from RNA transcripts. A first-round RT-PCR of the TCR CDR3 used the HTBI primer set with the Qiagen OneStep RT-PCR kit. TCRdb took the public reads, trimmed them with fastp at Q25, ran MiXCR for clone calling and kept in-frame beta chains. Rows are unified per CDR3 protein, each entry keeping the most common DNA and genes. This sample has about 590,000 distinct CDR3 sequences in its table, and approximately 14% of those were observed once. The leading ten clones occupy less than 9.5% of the sample. The sample comprised blood. These receptors all come from a woman aged 25 to 39 with Graves' hyperthyroidism.

Many counts were recorded for this clonotype. The V and J genes are TRBV11-2 and TRBJ2-5, with a tentative D call TRBD2 (6 bases). Germline CDR1 and CDR2: SGHAT and FQNNGV. Trimming shortened V by 5 bases and J by 5 bases, and 21 bases separated the two germline ends. The CDR3 spans 16 residues. Here the CDR3 reads CASSPWVEGSPETQYF. In DNA, the CDR3 is TGTGCCAGCAGCCCGTGGGTGGAGGGGTCGCCCGAGACCCAGTACTTC.

This clonotype was counted a few times. The V call is TRBV19, the J call TRBJ1-5; TRBD1 matches at 9 bases. The J segment lost 6 bases and the V segment lost 9 bases, leaving 6 bases of the junction unmatched. Per the germline V gene, CDR1 is LNHDA and CDR2 is SQIVND (reference sequence). The CDR3 is 13 amino acids. The CDR3 sequence is CASKGQGGQPQHF. CDR3 DNA sequence: TGTGCCAGCAAGGGACAGGGCGGTCAGCCCCAGCATTTT.

In this sample, this clonotype turned up a few times. The rearrangement joins TRBV20-1 to TRBJ2-1; possibly TRBD2 for D (5 bases). Trimming removed 1 base at V and 10 bases at J, with 23 bases between. This CDR3 has 16 amino acids. From germline, CDR1 is DFQATT and CDR2 SNEGSKA (reference sequence). CDR3 DNA sequence: TGCAGTGCTAGAGCCGTACTCCCCAACGGGGTGAGAGAGCAGTTCTTC. Protein product: CSARAVLPNGVREQFF.

This clonotype was observed a handful of times. This rearrangement joins TRBV27 to TRBJ2-7; tentatively, D is TRBD1 or TRBD2 (5 bases each). Germline values: CDR1 MNHEY, CDR2 SMNVEV (reference sequence). Between the trimmed V and J ends, which lost 6 bases and 8 bases, there was a span of 17 bases. This CDR3 comprises 13 residues. The CDR3 sequence: CASRPGAGGQQYF. DNA for the CDR3: TGTGCCAGCAGACCCGGGGCTGGTGGCCAGCAGTACTTC.

Ten or more counts support this clonotype. The chain combines TRBV20-1 with TRBJ2-7, with D perhaps matching TRBD1 or TRBD2 (5 bases each). This CDR3 has 14 amino acids. Trimming left V 2 bases short and J 2 bases short, with 13 bases between. Germline-derived CDR1 and CDR2 are DFQATT and SNEGSKA (reference sequence). The DNA of the CDR3 is TGCAGTGCTAGAATTGGGGACCTACCCTACGAGCAGTACTTC. This translates into CSARIGDLPYEQYF.

The rearrangement joins TRBV20-1 to TRBJ1-2; 9 positions agree with TRBD1. V shed 6 bases, J shed 4 bases, and the junction held 12 bases outside the gene matches. There are 15 residues in the CDR3. CDR1 and CDR2 from the germline V gene are DFQATT and SNEGSKA (reference sequence). The CDR3 sequence is CSATNRGPWGYGYTF. For the CDR3, the DNA is TGCAGTGCCACCAACAGGGGGCCGTGGGGCTATGGCTACACCTTC.

This clonotype was counted only a few times. The chain links TRBV3-1 to TRBJ2-2; 7 positions agree with TRBD2. CDR1 is LGHDT, CDR2 YNNKEL, per germline (reference sequence). The CDR3 is made up of 18 amino acids. The V and J ends lost 6 bases and 3 bases, in that order; junction bases with no gene match: 16. This CDR3 is CASRPFRGGSFDTGELFF. In nucleotides, the CDR3 is TGTGCCAGCAGACCCTTTAGAGGCGGGAGTTTCGACACCGGGGAGCTGTTTTTT.

The chain links TRBV9 to TRBJ2-5; D is ambiguous. V gave up 0 bases and J gave up 3 bases, with 6 bases separating them. The germline gives CDR1 SGDLS, CDR2 YYNGEE. The CDR3 consists of 13 residues. The CDR3 DNA is TGTGCCAGCAGCGTAGGGTCCGAAGAGACCCAGTACTTC. Protein sequence: CASSVGSEETQYF.

This clonotype was recorded a few times. This chain links TRBV7-3 with TRBJ2-7; a weak D match, TRBD2 (6 bases). CDR1 and CDR2 from the germline V gene are SGHTA and FQGTGA. The CDR3 loop spans 14 amino acids. V lost 4 bases to trimming and J lost 6 bases, with 16 bases between them. CDR3 bases: TGTGCCAGCAGCTCCGCGGGGACTGACTCCGAGCAGTACTTC. It translates to CASSSAGTDSEQYF.

As to this clonotype: A read error may explain this, as a much larger clone is one base away. The chain links TRBV7-9 to TRBJ2-1, with 10 bases lining up with TRBD1. From germline, CDR1 is SEHNR and CDR2 FQNEAQ (reference sequence). This CDR3 is 18 amino acids long. CDR3 sequence reads: CASGLGDRGQSSYNEQFF. DNA for the CDR3: TGTGCCAGCGGCTTAGGGGACAGGGGACAAAGCTCCTACAATGAGCAGTTCTTC.